These 29 T cell receptor beta chains were sequenced from one sample in a study of radiation and T cells in renal cell carcinoma. Noted time point: baseline pretreatment blood. The sample's treatment: 15 Gy SBRT to primary tumor, nephrectomy 4 weeks later. Generated by immunoSEQ multiplex PCR, the TCRdb table keeps only in-frame clones and is missing some. This sample has approximately 120,000 clones, with around 80% found just once. The specimen comprised blood, sampled from a patient whose treatment included radiotherapy and nephrectomy. These receptors all come from a woman between 55 and 75 years old with renal cell carcinoma.

V is TRBV9 and J is TRBJ2-7; the D gene is possibly TRBD1 (7 bases). Trimming removed 4 bases from V and 7 bases from J, with 21 bases in between. This CDR3 region has 15 residues. Germline CDR1 reads SGDLS; CDR2 reads YYNGEE. CDR3 DNA sequence: TGTGCCAGCAGCCCGCAGACAGGGAGGAGTGAAGAGCAGTACTTC. This codes for CASSPQTGRSEEQYF. Together with reference TRBV9 and TRBJ2-7, the CDR3 gives the full variable domain: DSGVTQTPKHLITATGQRVTLRCSPRSGDLSVYWYQQSLDQGLQFLIQYYNGEERAKGNILERFSAQQFPDLHSELNLSSLELGDSALYFCASSPQTGRSEEQYFGPGTRLTVT.

The genes are TRBV6-1 and TRBJ1-2, with 8 bases fitting TRBD1. J was trimmed by 2 bases and V by 3 bases; bases with no gene match: 2. This CDR3 has 14 residues. The germline CDR1 and CDR2 sequences are MNHNS and SASEGT. CDR3 residues: CASSEPGGNYGYTF. The CDR3 region has the DNA TGTGCCAGCAGTGAGCCAGGGGGCAACTATGGCTACACCTTC.

The chain uses TRBV11-2 and TRBJ2-7, with D hard to call. There are 15 residues in the CDR3. Germline-derived CDR1 and CDR2 are SGHAT and FQNNGV. Trimming stripped 0 bases from V and 0 bases from J, with 9 bases between. The CDR3 DNA sequence: TGTGCCAGCAGCTTAGATAGCCCTACCTCCTACGAGCAGTACTTC. Amino acids: CASSLDSPTSYEQYF.

This chain uses TRBV28 with TRBJ1-3; 7 bases map to TRBD1. The germline V gene encodes CDR1 MDHEN and CDR2 SYDVKM. V trimming: 2 bases; J trimming: 2 bases; junction bases outside the gene matches: 12. The CDR3 loop spans 18 amino acids. This CDR3 is CASSLTPRGQGAGNTIYF. For the CDR3, the DNA is TGTGCCAGCAGTTTAACCCCCCGCGGGCAGGGGGCTGGAAACACCATATATTTT.

This chain joins TRBV7-9 and TRBJ2-3; D is unresolved. Per germline, CDR1 SEHNR and CDR2 FQNEAQ (reference sequence). The CDR3 extends over 13 amino acids. V lost 5 bases, J lost 4 bases, and 10 bases lay in between. CDR3 nucleotides: TGTGCCAGCAGCCCGCGGATCGCAGATACGCAGTATTTT. This sequence encodes CASSPRIADTQYF.

The rearrangement uses TRBV28 and TRBJ2-7; 16 nucleotides line up with TRBD2. Germline V gene data show CDR1 as MDHEN and CDR2 as SYDVKM. The ends lost 5 bases at V and 2 bases at J; junction bases unmatched: 0. CDR3 length: 15 residues. CDR3 loop: CASSGTSGRAYEQYF. In nucleotides, the CDR3 is TGTGCCAGCAGTGGGACTAGCGGGAGGGCCTACGAGCAGTACTTC.

The chain couples TRBV2 to TRBJ1-2, with D perhaps TRBD1 (5 bases). Germline CDR1 SNHLY, CDR2 FYNNEI. This CDR3 contains 13 residues. Trimming left V 5 bases short and J 0 bases short, with 7 bases between. CDR3 DNA sequence: TGTGCCAGCAGTAGGGACTCTAACTATGGCTACACCTTC. Protein sequence: CASSRDSNYGYTF.

This clone has just one count. CDR3 protein: CASSPPSVRGYGYTF. CDR3 DNA: TGTGCCAGCTCACCACCATCAGTAAGGGGCTATGGCTACACCTTC. The genes are TRBV18 and TRBJ1-2, with TRBD1 as a possible D gene (5 bases). Germline V gene sequence: CDR1 KGHSH, CDR2 LQKENI. The CDR3 runs 15 residues. Trimming took off 0 bases at V and 4 bases at J, with 12 bases between the two ends.

V usage is TRBV6-6 and J usage is TRBJ1-4; D gene ambiguous. V lost 10 bases, J lost 2 bases, and 11 bases lay in between. CDR1 MNHNY and CDR2 SVGAGI come from the germline V gene (reference sequence). The CDR3 sequence is 13 residues long. As DNA, the CDR3 is TGTGCCACGAGAACGGCTACTAATGAAAAACTGTTTTTT. The encoded protein is CATRTATNEKLFF.

The J gene is TRBJ2-1, the V gene TRBV7-2; D not certain. Trimming left V 1 base short and J 0 bases short, with 10 bases between. The CDR3 extends over 16 amino acids. CDR1 and CDR2 from the germline V gene are SGHTA and FQGNSA. CDR3 DNA: TGTGCCAGCAGCTTAGGACCAATCAGCTCCTACAATGAGCAGTTCTTC. It yields the protein CASSLGPISSYNEQFF. Filled out from reference TRBV7-2 and TRBJ2-1, the complete variable domain reads GAGVSQSPSNKVTEKGKDVELRCDPISGHTALYWYRQSLGQGLEFLIYFQGNSAPDKSGLPSDRFSAERTGGSVSTLTIQRTQQEDSAVYLCASSLGPISSYNEQFFGPGTRLTVL.

The chain employs TRBV4-2 and TRBJ1-2, with a weak D call TRBD1 (5 bases). Trimming shortened V by 0 bases and J by 4 bases, and 12 bases separated the two germline ends. This CDR3 has 15 residues. Germline V gene lookup returns CDR1 LGHNA and CDR2 YNFKEQ. CDR3 region: CASSQDQGSPYGYTF. Here the CDR3 DNA reads TGTGCCAGCAGCCAAGATCAGGGATCCCCCTATGGCTACACCTTC.

The chain combines TRBV15 with TRBJ2-5, with a tentative D call TRBD1 (8 bases). V was clipped by 3 bases and J by 0 bases, with 23 bases between them. CDR1 is LNHNV and CDR2 is YYDKDF in the germline V gene (reference sequence). The CDR3 has 19 amino acids. In DNA form, the CDR3 reads TGTGCCACCAGCAGTTTCGGACAGGGATGGCGGGGGTACCAAGAGACCCAGTACTTC. Translating it yields CATSSFGQGWRGYQETQYF.

The V call is TRBV6-5, the J call TRBJ1-1; D is possibly TRBD1 (6 bases). V was pared by 2 bases and J by 8 bases, with 12 bases between. Germline V gene lookup returns CDR1 MNHEY and CDR2 SVGAGI. This CDR3 has 13 amino acids. Written as DNA, the CDR3 is TGTGCCAGCAGTTACCAGGGGAGGAAGGAAGCTTTCTTT. Translation gives CASSYQGRKEAFF.

This clone was detected a few times. The V gene is TRBV11-1, the J gene TRBJ2-5, with D perhaps matching TRBD1 (6 bases). Germline-derived CDR1 and CDR2 are SGHAT and FQDESV (reference sequence). The CDR3 runs to 14 residues. Trimming cost V 5 bases and J 5 bases, with 15 bases left between them. CDR3 bases: TGTGCCAGCAGCCAGGACAGCCGGGACGAGACCCAGTACTTC. Translated, it gives CASSQDSRDETQYF.

This clone was seen more than once but under ten times. V gene TRBV2 combines with J gene TRBJ1-1; tentative D call: TRBD1 (5 bases). The CDR3 extends over 14 amino acids. CDR1 is SNHLY, CDR2 FYNNEI, per germline. V lost 4 bases and J 8 bases, leaving 17 bases between the germline ends. The CDR3 DNA reads TGTGCCAGCAGTGTTAGCACAGGTCATGGGGAAGCTTTCTTT. This gives the protein CASSVSTGHGEAFF.

This chain uses TRBV5-6 with TRBJ1-5; the match to TRBD1 covers 7 bases. V shed 0 bases and J 4 bases; nucleotides not matched to a gene: 10. The V gene's germline CDR1 is SGHDT and CDR2 YYEEEE. This CDR3 contains 17 residues. CDR3 DNA sequence: TGTGCCAGCAGCTTGGCCGGAACAGGGGTAGGAAATCAGCCCCAGCATTTT. It encodes CASSLAGTGVGNQPQHF.

The chain employs TRBV7-9 and TRBJ2-3, with TRBD1 identical over 10 bases. Germline loops: CDR1 SEHNR, CDR2 FQNEAQ (reference sequence). V shed 6 bases and J 5 bases; nucleotides not matched to a gene: 8. The CDR3 is 15 amino acids. CDR3 sequence reads: CASRATGTGEDTQYF. The CDR3 coding sequence is TGTGCCAGCAGAGCGACCGGGACAGGGGAAGATACGCAGTATTTT. The variable domain in full, completed from reference TRBV7-9 and TRBJ2-3, reads DTGVSQNPRHKITKRGQNVTFRCDPISEHNRLYWYRQTLGQGPEFLTYFQNEAQLEKSRLLSDRFSAERPKGSFSTLEIQRTEQGDSAMYLCASRATGTGEDTQYFGPGTRLTVL.

The gene calls are TRBV30 and TRBJ2-2; 7 nucleotides match TRBD2. V trimming: 2 bases; J trimming: 6 bases; junction bases outside the gene matches: 6. CDR1 GTSNPN and CDR2 SVGIG come from the germline V gene (reference sequence). The CDR3 runs 14 residues. CDR3 residues: CAWSKAGEPGELFF. CDR3 DNA sequence: TGTGCCTGGAGTAAGGCGGGGGAACCCGGGGAGCTGTTTTTT.

The chain uses TRBV9 and TRBJ2-7; possibly TRBD1 or TRBD2 for D (5 bases each). The CDR3 covers 13 residues. Trimming took off 2 bases at V and 7 bases at J, with 13 bases between the two ends. The germline gives CDR1 SGDLS, CDR2 YYNGEE. The CDR3, as DNA: TGTGCCAGCAGCGTGTGGGGGAGTGAAGAGCAGTACTTC. This sequence encodes CASSVWGSEEQYF.

The table lists this clone with a few counts. The V and J genes are TRBV5-6 and TRBJ2-7, with 11 positions matching TRBD1. This CDR3 is built from 16 residues. The germline gives CDR1 SGHDT, CDR2 YYEEEE. The V gene end was trimmed by 0 bases and the J gene end by 0 bases; junction bases not matched to a gene: 2. CDR3 nucleotide sequence: TGTGCCAGCAGCTTGGTGGGACAGGGGGGCTCCTACGAGCAGTACTTC. Amino acid sequence: CASSLVGQGGSYEQYF.

The CDR3 region is CASNNGAEGHYGYTF. The CDR3 DNA sequence: TGTGCCAGCAACAATGGGGCAGAAGGACACTATGGCTACACCTTC. The V gene is TRBV9, the J gene TRBJ1-2; TRBD1 is a possible D gene (5 bases). Germline values: CDR1 SGDLS, CDR2 YYNGEE. Trimming removed 6 bases from V and 3 bases from J, with 18 bases in between. The CDR3 extends over 15 amino acids.

The table lists this clone with a few counts. The V gene is TRBV18, the J gene TRBJ1-1; 7 nucleotides align to TRBD1. The J segment lost 1 base and the V segment lost 6 bases, leaving 8 bases of the junction unmatched. This CDR3 comprises 15 residues. Germline V gene lookup returns CDR1 KGHSH and CDR2 LQKENI. CDR3 loop: CASSYNRGENTEAFF. DNA of the CDR3: TGTGCCAGCTCGTATAACAGGGGAGAGAACACTGAAGCTTTCTTT.

The V gene is TRBV7-9, the J gene TRBJ1-2; maybe TRBD1 (5 bases). V lost 5 bases, J lost 3 bases, and 13 bases lay in between. The CDR3 has 14 amino acids. From germline, CDR1 is SEHNR and CDR2 FQNEAQ (reference sequence). The CDR3, as DNA: TGTGCCAGCAGCACAGCCGGGACGGACTATGGCTACACCTTC. Protein: CASSTAGTDYGYTF.

This rearrangement joins TRBV10-1 to TRBJ1-3, with D hard to call. The CDR3 has 14 amino acids. Germline V gene sequence: CDR1 WNHNN, CDR2 SYGVQD (reference sequence). The ends were cut back, 2 bases at V and 4 bases at J, with 9 bases in the middle. CDR3 nucleotide sequence: TGCGCCAGCAGTGAGAGGGCAGTCGGAAACACCATATATTTT. Amino acid sequence: CASSERAVGNTIYF.

The V gene is TRBV7-9, the J gene TRBJ2-3, with D unresolved. The CDR3 runs to 14 residues. Germline V CDR1 and CDR2: SEHNR, FQNEAQ (reference sequence). Deletions cut 2 bases from V and 2 bases from J, with 8 bases between. DNA for the CDR3: TGTGCCAGCAGCTTATTACGGTTCACAGATACGCAGTATTTT. Translating gives CASSLLRFTDTQYF.

This clone turned up a few times. The chain recombines TRBV4-1 with TRBJ2-3, with D perhaps matching TRBD2 (7 bases). The germline V and J ends were trimmed by 4 bases and 2 bases, with 16 bases remaining between them. This CDR3 is 16 amino acids long. The germline CDR1 and CDR2 sequences are MGHRA and YSYEKL. The CDR3 reads CASSPPLGGPTDTQYF. For the CDR3, the DNA is TGCGCCAGCAGCCCCCCCCTGGGGGGGCCCACAGATACGCAGTATTTT.

This chain links TRBV6-1 with TRBJ2-2, with D unresolved. V lost 7 bases and J lost 2, with 8 bases in between. The CDR3 has 13 residues. Germline V gene data show CDR1 as MNHNS and CDR2 as SASEGT. The CDR3 loop reads CASKVSNTGELFF. CDR3 coding DNA: TGTGCCAGCAAAGTCAGCAACACCGGGGAGCTGTTTTTT.

The chain joins TRBV7-9 to TRBJ2-1; TRBD2 aligns across 13 bases. CDR3 length equals 16 residues. CDR1 and CDR2 from the germline V gene are SEHNR and FQNEAQ (reference sequence). Germline trimming cut 5 bases from V and 8 bases from J; bases unmatched to any gene: 9. The CDR3 is CASSHRTSGSLYEQFF. The DNA of the CDR3 is TGTGCCAGCAGCCACCGGACTAGCGGGAGTTTGTATGAGCAGTTCTTC.

The chain recombines TRBV5-1 with TRBJ2-1; the match to TRBD2 covers 9 bases. CDR3 length equals 16 residues. Germline lookup yields CDR1 SGHRS and CDR2 YFSETQ. Trimming cost V 2 bases and J 2 bases; bases outside gene matches: 5. CDR3 DNA: TGCGCCAGCAGCTTTTCTAGCGGGAACCCCTACAATGAGCAGTTCTTC. Translated, it gives CASSFSSGNPYNEQFF.